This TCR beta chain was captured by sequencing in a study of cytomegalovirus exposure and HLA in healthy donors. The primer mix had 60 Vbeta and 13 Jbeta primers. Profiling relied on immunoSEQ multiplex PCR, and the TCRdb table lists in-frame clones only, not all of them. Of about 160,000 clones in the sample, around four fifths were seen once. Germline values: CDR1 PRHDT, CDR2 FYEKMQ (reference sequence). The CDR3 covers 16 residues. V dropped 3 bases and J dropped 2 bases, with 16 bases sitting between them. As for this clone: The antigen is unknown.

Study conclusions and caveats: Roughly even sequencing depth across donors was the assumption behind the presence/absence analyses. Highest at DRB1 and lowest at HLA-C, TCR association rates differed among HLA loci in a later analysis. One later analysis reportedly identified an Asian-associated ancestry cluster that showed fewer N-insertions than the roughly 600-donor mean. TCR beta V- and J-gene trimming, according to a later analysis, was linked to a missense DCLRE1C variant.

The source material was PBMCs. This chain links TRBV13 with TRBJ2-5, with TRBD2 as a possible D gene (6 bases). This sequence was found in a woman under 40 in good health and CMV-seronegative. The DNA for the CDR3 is TGTGCCAGCAGCTTGGAACGGGGGAGAGGTCAAGAGACCCAGTACTTC. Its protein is CASSLERGRGQETQYF.